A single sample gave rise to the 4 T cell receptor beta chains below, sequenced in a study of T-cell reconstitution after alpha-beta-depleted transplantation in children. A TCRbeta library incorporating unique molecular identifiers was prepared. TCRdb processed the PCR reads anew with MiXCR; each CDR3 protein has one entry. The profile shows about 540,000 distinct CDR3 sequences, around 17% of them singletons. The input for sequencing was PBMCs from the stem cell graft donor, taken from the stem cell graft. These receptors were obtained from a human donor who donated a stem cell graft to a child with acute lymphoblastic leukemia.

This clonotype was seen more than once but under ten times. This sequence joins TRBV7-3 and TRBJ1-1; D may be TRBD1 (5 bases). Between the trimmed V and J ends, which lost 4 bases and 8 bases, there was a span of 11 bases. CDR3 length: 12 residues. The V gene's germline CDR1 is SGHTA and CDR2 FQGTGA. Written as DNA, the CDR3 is TGTGCCAGCAGCTCCCGGGGGGAAGAAGCTTTCTTT. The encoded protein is CASSSRGEEAFF.

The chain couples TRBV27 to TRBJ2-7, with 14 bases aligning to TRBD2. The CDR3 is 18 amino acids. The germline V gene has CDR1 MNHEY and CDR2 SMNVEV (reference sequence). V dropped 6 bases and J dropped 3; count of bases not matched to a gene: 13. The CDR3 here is CASRGTSGRNGMGYEQYF. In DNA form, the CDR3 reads TGTGCCAGCAGGGGGACTAGCGGGAGAAATGGCATGGGCTACGAGCAGTACTTC.

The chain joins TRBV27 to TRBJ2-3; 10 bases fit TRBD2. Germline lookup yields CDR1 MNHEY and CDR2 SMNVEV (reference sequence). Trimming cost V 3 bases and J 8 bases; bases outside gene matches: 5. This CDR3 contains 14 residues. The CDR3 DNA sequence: TGTGCCAGCAGTTTGGGGATAGCGGGAGGTACGCAGTATTTT. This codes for CASSLGIAGGTQYF.

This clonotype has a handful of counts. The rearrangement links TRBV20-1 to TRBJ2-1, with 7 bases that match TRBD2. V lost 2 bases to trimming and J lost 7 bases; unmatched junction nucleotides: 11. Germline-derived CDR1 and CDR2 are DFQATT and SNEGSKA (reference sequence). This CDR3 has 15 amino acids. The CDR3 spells CSARSTAGTTNEQFF. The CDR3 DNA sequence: TGCAGTGCTAGATCGACTGCCGGGACTACAAATGAGCAGTTCTTC.